This T cell receptor beta chain is drawn from a study of blood T cell repertoires in COVID-19. Data came from immunoSEQ multiplex PCR; TCRdb stores just in-frame clones and leaves some out. The data show around 280,000 clones, around four fifths seen once. The table lists this clone with a count of one. Material for sequencing was peripheral blood. This TCR derives from a woman aged 45-65 years with active or convalescent COVID-19.

The CDR3 coding sequence is TGTGCCAGCAGCCACGGGACTAGCCCCACAGATACGCAGTATTTT. As protein: CASSHGTSPTDTQYF. The chain combines TRBV4-2 with TRBJ2-3, with TRBD2 matching over 9 bases. The CDR3 contains 15 residues. The trim removed 3 bases at V and 2 bases at J, leaving 3 bases unmatched. Germline V gives CDR1 LGHNA, CDR2 YNFKEQ.